This T cell receptor (beta chain) was identified in a study of PD-L1 blockade in urothelial cancer (dated by TCRdb to about 2017). Turning to the overall study: Every patient began therapy around 2014 and was given atezolizumab 1,200 mg intravenously every 3 weeks. About 85% of the 29 patients were males with bladder-origin urothelial cancer, and about 60% of the 29 reported a prior smoking history. Patients had an ECOG performance status of 0 or 1 and had received between 0 and 3 prior chemotherapy regimens. Blood samples were analyzed at 3 weeks after treatment start (second dose) and at 6 weeks after treatment start. Blood samples yielded a median of 141,255 T cells and around 83,000 unique TCRs, with median clonality roughly 0.085. The study, an exploratory multi-omic analysis, examined somatic, immune and clinical correlates of response to PD-L1 blockade with atezolizumab in urothelial cancer. Pretreatment tumor samples, along with matched peripheral blood serially collected before and after atezolizumab treatment, were subjected to TCR sequencing. Durable clinical benefit meant progression-free survival longer than 6 months, and TCR features were also tested against progression-free and overall survival. In the same patients, whole exome sequencing and RNA sequencing of pretreatment tumors were performed in addition to TCR sequencing. Nine patients achieved durable clinical benefit and approximately 19 did not. Around 29 patients had pretreatment blood TCR-seq, about 25 had at least one posttreatment blood collection, and about 25 had tumor TCR-seq. Study-level results and caveats: Because the sample size was small (n ≈ 29) and many exploratory analyses were performed, the results are intended to be hypothesis-generating. Improved progression-free and overall survival was found to be associated with pretreatment peripheral blood TCR clonality below the median. Greater expansion of tumor-associated TCR clones in peripheral blood 3 weeks after the start of treatment was observed in patients with durable benefit (n of about 24, p = 0.022).

This clone was found once. Its antigen is currently not known. No base qualities exist here, and no much larger clone lies one base off it. The CDR3 numbers 15 residues from cysteine through phenylalanine. CDR3 DNA only is kept here, 45 bases in frame from base 1. The germline V gene sets CDR1 to SGHTA and CDR2 to FQGNSA. V is trimmed back by 3 bases and J by 1 base, and the junction contains 5 bases that no gene match accounts for. A total of around 30 patients with locally advanced or metastatic urothelial carcinoma, treated at Memorial Sloan Kettering on a trial protocol, made up the cohort. Peripheral blood mononuclear cells were collected pretreatment and during treatment, at between 1 and 8 total time points per patient. The Qiagen DNeasy Blood extraction kit was used to purify genomic DNA from total PBMCs and tumor samples. PBMCs were collected pretreatment and during treatment and were isolated and stored as previously described.

Synthetic TCR analog templates were spiked into each PCR to estimate absolute template abundance from read counts. TCRbeta CDR3 regions were amplified from genomic DNA with bias-controlled V and J gene primers using the immunoSEQ assay. Sequencing of rearranged TCRbeta segments was done at approximately 20X coverage. The original methods were these. Clustering was used to correct sequencing errors, and CDR3s were annotated against IMGT so that V, D and J genes could be assigned. Downstream analyses used only productive TCRbeta rearrangements, leaving out any out-of-frame or stop-codon sequences. Clonality was computed as one minus Shannon entropy normalized by the log of the number of unique productive sequences. Fisher's exact test with Benjamini-Hochberg correction, using a cutoff of adjusted p below 0.01, was how clones that differed between time points or between blood and tumor were identified. TCRdb carries this immuneACCESS record with in-frame sequences only. Its versions omit some clonotypes, under half of them owing to an unresolved V gene in the studies checked, with the rest unexplained. That table is the source of V, J and clone size, and D and trimming were worked out from the DNA. The sample table records tens of thousands of clones; 75% to 90% of these occur just once. The ten largest clones add up to around 5% of the sample.

The rearranged segments are TRBV7-2 and TRBJ2-7; TRBD1 fits 8 bases in the junction. The material was PBMCs, obtained around atezolizumab (anti-PD-L1) treatment. This clonotype originated in a woman in her seventies with urothelial cancer. The nucleotide sequence is given as TGTGCCAGCAGCTTCCAAAACAGGGGGTCCTACGAGCAGTACTTC. Translation gives CASSFQNRGSYEQYF.